What follows is one TCR beta chain and its context. This record belongs to a study of blood T cell repertoires in COVID-19. Clones were read by immunoSEQ multiplex PCR, and TCRdb kept only the in-frame ones, dropping some. The sample shows 95,000 to 150,000 clones, 82% of them seen only once. Germline lookup yields CDR1 SGHDN and CDR2 FVKESK. V lost 0 bases to trimming and J lost 6 bases; unmatched junction nucleotides: 6. The CDR3 is 15 amino acids. This sequence originates from a woman between 65 and 79 years old with acute or convalescent COVID-19. What was sequenced was peripheral blood. This rearrangement joins TRBV14 to TRBJ1-1; TRBD1 matches at 8 bases. The CDR3 nucleotides are TGTGCCAGCAGCCAAGATCAGTACAGGGGGGCTGAAGCTTTCTTT. It specifies CASSQDQYRGAEAFF.